The clone carrying this T cell receptor (beta chain) has only a few counts. Its antigen remains unknown. These data originate in a study of cytomegalovirus exposure and HLA in healthy donors. Primers: 60 Vbeta forward and 13 Jbeta reverse. Sequencing was performed with immunoSEQ multiplex PCR; in TCRdb, only in-frame clones are kept and a portion is missing. The profile shows 95,000 to 100,000 clones, about 83% of them singletons. The V gene lost 4 bases and the J gene lost 6 bases, with 16 bases spanning the gap. The CDR3 sequence is 14 residues long. Germline values: CDR1 SGHRS, CDR2 YFSETQ. General study points: Common viral pathogens were later found to be apparently linked to several of the most significant clusters.

The receptor's source is a female donor in good health and CMV-seropositive. This chain uses TRBV5-1 with TRBJ1-2; tentative D call: TRBD1 (6 bases). The source material was PBMCs. The CDR3: CASSEAQGSNGYTF. Here the CDR3 DNA reads TGCGCCAGCAGCGAGGCGCAGGGGAGCAATGGCTACACCTTC.